This T cell receptor (beta chain) was obtained from a study of memory CD4+ T cells and cytomegalovirus serostatus. Study-wide findings and caveats: The CMV-associated TCR signature appears largely within the CD4+ memory repertoire.

Losses at the gene ends were 2 bases for V and 7 bases for J; bases not matched to a gene: 2. Per germline, CDR1 MDHEN and CDR2 SYDVKM. This CDR3 has 14 residues. This table comes from immunoSEQ multiplex PCR, and its TCRdb copy is limited to in-frame clones, with some not included. In the table there are around 61,000 clones, roughly 82% of which are singletons. With regard to this clone: The antigen is unknown.

The sort gate was single viable CD3+CD4+CD8-CD45RO+ cells for memory CD4+ T cells. The rearrangement joins TRBV28 to TRBJ1-6; 7 positions match TRBD1. The sequenced sample was memory CD4+ T cells from blood. This receptor was taken from an adult in good health and CMV-seronegative. The CDR3 loop reads CASSLATGNSPLHF. The CDR3 DNA reads TGTGCCAGCAGTTTAGCGACAGGGAATTCACCCCTCCACTTT.